The T cell receptor (beta chain) under discussion was sequenced for a study of shared clonotypes between healthy human individuals. From germline, CDR1 is SNHLY and CDR2 FYNNEI. Deletions cut 2 bases from V and 4 bases from J, with 10 bases between. The CDR3 sequence is 14 residues long. Worth noting for this clone: The antigen remains undetermined.

Study-level results: Rarefaction indicated that sorted-subset sequencing remained incomplete although depth was large.

Clones were read by immunoSEQ multiplex PCR, and TCRdb kept only the in-frame ones, dropping some. Of fewer than 1.8 million clones detected, 97% to 99% appear once; the ten largest clones hold roughly 0.36%. The source material was naive CD4+ T cells sorted from blood. Stated subset: CD45RA+ positively selected. This receptor was obtained from a man younger than 45 in good health. The chain joins TRBV2 to TRBJ2-3, with D maybe TRBD1 (6 bases). CDR3 sequence reads: CASSEQGTADTQYF. CDR3 in DNA: TGTGCCAGCAGTGAACAGGGGACCGCAGATACGCAGTATTTT.